Listed below are T cell receptor beta chains from one sample, sequenced in a study of cytomegalovirus exposure and HLA in healthy donors. Data came from immunoSEQ multiplex PCR; TCRdb stores just in-frame clones and leaves some out. The data contain about 150,000 clones, about 80% of them singletons. Sequencing used PBMCs. These receptors all stem from a man aged 40-49 years in good health and CMV-seronegative. The conserved cysteine and the conserved F or W are not part of the CDR3 here. The order of the fields is clone size, V gene, CDR3 protein. Size values are once, few and many counts, or a class for expanded clones, and some rows have none.

. | TRBV9 | ASSPYYTGELF
few | TRBV11-2 | ASSPRRQGAETQY
. | TRBV19 | ASRGLAGEETQY
. | TRBV4-1 | ASSQETEGRFYEQY
. | TRBV19 | ASSLSGTGNAADTQY
. | TRBV15 | ATSRDSSGGFEQY
few | TRBV7-8 | ASSLFGGEGGELF
. | TRBV7-9 | ASTGGVTGELF
. | TRBV2 | ASSEKGQGYSNQPQH
. | TRBV18 | ASSLGTGGSYEQY
. | TRBV6-5 | ASRLYRENTGELF
. | TRBV4-2 | ASSQVTAFSYEQY
. | TRBV4-1 | ASSQVLEETQY
few | TRBV4-1 | ASSEGLAGAHEQY
. | TRBV7-6 | ASSPFGTQGGELF
. | TRBV7-9 | ASSSEGAPNYGYT
. | TRBV18 | ASSPPRSEAEQY
. | TRBV7-2 | ASSPSGGSGNLNYGYT
. | TRBV29-1 | SVEAGTGGLTPRNQPQH
. | TRBV28 | ASSRPTGIAEAF
. | TRBV27 | ASSGSGGSSYNEQF
once | TRBV7-2 | ASSVTGTGLYEQY
few | TRBV29-1 | SVGGPGGNTIY
. | TRBV6-5 | ASSYHGVMNTEAF
. | TRBV7-8 | ASSLLAGQYTGELF
. | TRBV5-4 | ASSLVVSSYNEQF
. | TRBV7-9 | SSSLWAGRSFVETQY
. | TRBV27 | ASSMTGNGYEQY
once | TRBV4-1 | ASSQRQGRLNSPLH
. | TRBV7-3 | ASSLGDREFLF
. | TRBV7-9 | ASSSTYEQY
. | TRBV21-1 | ASSKALLGQGYYNSPLH
. | TRBV9 | ASSGGTSGGTQY
. | TRBV28 | ASSLGLAGGTYEQY
. | TRBV18 | ASSPTSSEQF
. | TRBV28 | ASAAEGSGVYNEQF
. | TRBV11-3 | ASSLPGTLGNQPQH
. | TRBV19 | ASSITGFTGELF
. | TRBV9 | ASSVTPGTADNEQF
. | TRBV6-1 | ASSEARSSGSSYEQY
. | TRBV19 | ASSIEEGRVGDRNQPQH
many | TRBV6-4 | ASSDGEEGTEAF
. | TRBV6-5 | ASSRSGSSYNEQF
. | TRBV28 | ASTADRVSTDTQY
. | TRBV4-2 | ASSQETSSGITDTQY
. | TRBV27 | ASSLLGGDEKLF
few | TRBV4-1 | ASSQRIQETQY
. | TRBV4-3 | ASSQDLLDRGAGANGLT
. | TRBV19 | ASSIQGTNTEAF
. | TRBV9 | ASSVGSQAGYEQY
. | TRBV6-5 | ASAYSSYNEQF
. | TRBV7-9 | ASSNSGTGANGYT
. | TRBV25-1 | ASSRPDYPVDTQY